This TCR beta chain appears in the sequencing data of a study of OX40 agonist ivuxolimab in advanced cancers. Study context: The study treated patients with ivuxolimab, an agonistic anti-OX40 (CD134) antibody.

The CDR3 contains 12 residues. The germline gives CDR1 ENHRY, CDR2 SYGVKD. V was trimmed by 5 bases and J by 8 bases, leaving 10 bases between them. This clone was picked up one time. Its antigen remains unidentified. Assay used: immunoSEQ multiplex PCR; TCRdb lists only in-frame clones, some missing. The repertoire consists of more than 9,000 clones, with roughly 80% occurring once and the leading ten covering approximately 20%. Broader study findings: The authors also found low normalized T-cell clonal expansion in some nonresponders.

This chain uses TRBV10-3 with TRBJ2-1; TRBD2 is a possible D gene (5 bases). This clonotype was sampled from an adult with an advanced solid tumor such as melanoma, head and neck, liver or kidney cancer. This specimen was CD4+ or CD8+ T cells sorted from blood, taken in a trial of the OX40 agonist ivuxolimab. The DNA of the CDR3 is TGTGCCATCAGTCCCCCCGGGGATGAGCAGTTCTTC. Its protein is CAISPPGDEQFF.